This record looks at one T cell receptor beta chain sequence and its context. Germline V gives CDR1 LGHDT, CDR2 YNNKEL (reference sequence). Between the trimmed V and J ends, which lost 8 bases and 7 bases, there was a span of 10 bases. This CDR3 has 11 amino acids. TCRdb's table, derived via immunoSEQ multiplex PCR, lists solely in-frame clones and lacks some. This listing includes roughly 200,000 clones. This specimen comes from a study of control samples from healthy donors and cancer patients. The sample comprised blood. This TCR was recovered from a woman aged 30 to 39 in good health. The rearrangement uses TRBV3-1 (or the pseudogene TRBV3-2) and TRBJ2-3; D unresolved. The CDR3: CASGEIYTQYF. CDR3 bases: TGTGCCAGCGGAGAAATTTATACGCAGTATTTT.